One and the same sample provided the 18 T cell receptor beta chains below, sequenced in a study of CD8+CD57+ T cells in acquired aplastic anemia. The sequenced patients had an expansion of CD8+CD57+ cells seen by flow cytometry. The TCR beta profiling, which covered VDJ combination and CDR3 sequence, was carried out using genomic DNA as the template. TCRdb processed the reads anew with MiXCR; each CDR3 protein has one entry. The sample records approximately 470,000 distinct CDR3 sequences, approximately 33% being singletons. Sequenced input: sorted CD4+, CD8+, or CD8+CD57+ T cells (not recorded which) from PBMCs. The receptors were gathered from a human donor with aplastic anemia.

This clonotype was detected ten times or more. The V and J genes are TRBV10-2 and TRBJ2-2, with D possibly being TRBD1 or TRBD2 (6 bases each). The CDR3 has 14 amino acids. The germline gives CDR1 WSHSY, CDR2 SAAADI. Trimming took off 11 bases at V and 2 bases at J, with 15 bases between the two ends. CDR3 sequence reads: CALRPGGNTGELFF. CDR3 nucleotides: TGCGCCCTGAGGCCCGGGGGCAACACCGGGGAGCTGTTTTTT.

The J gene is TRBJ2-5, the V gene TRBV29-1; 13 positions agree with TRBD2. The germline gives CDR1 SQVTM, CDR2 ANQGSEA. V shed 4 bases and J 8 bases; nucleotides not matched to a gene: 1. The CDR3 runs to 12 residues. This CDR3 reads CSVGTSGSTQYF. In DNA, the CDR3 is TGCAGCGTTGGGACTAGCGGGAGTACCCAGTACTTC.

This rearrangement joins TRBV2 to TRBJ1-2; a weak D match, TRBD1 (5 bases). The CDR3 has 13 amino acids. Germline CDR1 and CDR2: SNHLY and FYNNEI. V was cut by 7 bases and J by 2 bases, with 11 bases left in between. In DNA form, the CDR3 reads TGTGCCAGCAAAGAAGAGGGGAACTATGGCTACACCTTC. This encodes CASKEEGNYGYTF.

Ten or more counts support this clonotype. The V call is TRBV7-9, the J call TRBJ1-1; D remains unclear. V lost 3 bases to trimming and J lost 4 bases, with 6 bases between them. Germline CDR1 is SEHNR and CDR2 is FQNEAQ (reference sequence). This CDR3 is built from 12 residues. This CDR3 reads CASSFLRTEAFF. CDR3 coding DNA: TGTGCCAGCAGCTTTCTCCGCACTGAAGCTTTCTTT.

This clonotype was found a few times. The chain carries TRBV29-1 and TRBJ2-7, with TRBD2 identical over 14 bases. This CDR3 region has 16 residues. Germline CDR1 reads SQVTM; CDR2 reads ANQGSEA. The V segment lost 6 bases and the J segment 2 bases; nucleotides outside the gene matches: 9. CDR3 residues: CSVRLAGGPRTYEQYF. Written as DNA, the CDR3 is TGCAGCGTCCGACTAGCGGGAGGGCCTAGAACCTACGAGCAGTACTTC.

The rearrangement joins TRBV6-1 to TRBJ1-2, with 7 bases fitting TRBD1. J was trimmed by 8 bases and V by 7 bases; bases with no gene match: 7. Germline V lookup: CDR1 MNHNS, CDR2 SASEGT. The CDR3 has 12 residues. Here the CDR3 DNA reads TGTGCCAGCAAAACAGGGGTAGGCGGCTACACCTTC. This translates into CASKTGVGGYTF.

The sample holds a few counts of this clonotype. The chain links TRBV20-1 to TRBJ2-5; 7 nucleotides line up with TRBD2. The CDR3 is 15 residues long. CDR1 DFQATT and CDR2 SNEGSKA come from the germline V gene (reference sequence). Trimming at V came to 6 bases and at J to 0 bases, leaving 10 bases not matched to a gene. The CDR3 DNA follows: TGCAGTGCGGGGGGGGTAGCTCACGACCAAGAGACCCAGTACTTC. Translation: CSAGGVAHDQETQYF.

This clonotype occurred many times. The chain employs TRBV20-1 and TRBJ2-5; the D call may be TRBD1 or TRBD2 (5 bases each). This CDR3 has 13 amino acids. Germline V gives CDR1 DFQATT, CDR2 SNEGSKA (reference sequence). The V end was cut by 4 bases, the J end by 5 bases, with 14 bases between. The CDR3, as DNA: TGCAGTGCTAACGGGGCAAATAGGGAGACCCAGTACTTC. It codes for CSANGANRETQYF.

The chain links TRBV18 to TRBJ2-3; 7 bases line up with TRBD1. Germline V CDR1 and CDR2: KGHSH, LQKENI. Germline trimming cut 3 bases from V and 2 bases from J; bases unmatched to any gene: 8. The CDR3 has 16 residues. The CDR3 loop reads CASSPLDRAHTDTQYF. The CDR3 DNA sequence: TGTGCCAGCTCACCTCTAGACAGGGCCCACACAGATACGCAGTATTTT.

This clonotype was observed many times. The genes are TRBV19 and TRBJ1-1; D not certain. Trimming removed 3 bases from V and 6 bases from J, with 11 bases in between. The CDR3 totals 13 residues. Germline V gene sequence: CDR1 LNHDA, CDR2 SQIVND (reference sequence). CDR3 loop: CASSMWLRAEAFF. The CDR3 DNA is TGTGCCAGTAGTATGTGGCTTCGGGCTGAAGCTTTCTTT.

A remark on this clonotype: In this CDR3 the conserved last residue, phenylalanine or tryptophan, is missing, so a read error is likely. V gene TRBV30 combines with J gene TRBJ2-1; D is undetermined. The germline V gene has CDR1 GTSNPN and CDR2 SVGIG (reference sequence). CDR3 size: 11 residues. Trimming cost V 0 bases and J 8 bases, with 5 bases left between them. The CDR3 protein is CAWSVTHEQFL. In DNA form, the CDR3 reads TGTGCCTGGAGTGTAACCCATGAGCAGTTCCTC.

This clonotype occurred many times. The gene calls are TRBV2 and TRBJ2-2; D is undetermined. There are 13 residues in the CDR3. The germline V and J ends were trimmed by 7 bases and 6 bases, with 12 bases remaining between them. Germline V gene data show CDR1 as SNHLY and CDR2 as FYNNEI. In DNA form, the CDR3 reads TGTGCCAGCAACCCGTTGGTGGCCGGGGAGCTGTTTTTT. This gives the protein CASNPLVAGELFF. Together with reference TRBV2 and TRBJ2-2, the CDR3 gives the full variable domain: EPEVTQTPSHQVTQMGQEVILRCVPISNHLYFYWYRQILGQKVEFLVSFYNNEISEKSEIFDDQFSVERPDGSNFTLKIRSTKLEDSAMYFCASNPLVAGELFFGEGSRLTVL.

V is TRBV15 and J is TRBJ1-6, with D possibly matching TRBD1 (5 bases). Trimming pared 4 bases from V and 11 bases from J, leaving 9 bases between. From germline, CDR1 is LNHNV and CDR2 YYDKDF (reference sequence). This CDR3 comprises 12 residues. The CDR3 region has the DNA TGTGCCACCAGCACCCCGGGGCCACCCCTCCACTTT. Translating it yields CATSTPGPPLHF.

Many counts were recorded for this clonotype. The chain uses TRBV7-3 and TRBJ2-3, with D perhaps matching TRBD2 (5 bases). The CDR3 runs 15 residues. In germline, CDR1 is SGHTA, CDR2 FQGTGA. Trimming stripped 6 bases from V and 4 bases from J, with 17 bases between. DNA of the CDR3: TGTGCCAGCAGATCGTTAGCGTCCGGGGCAGATACGCAGTATTTT. This encodes CASRSLASGADTQYF.

This clonotype was recorded at least ten times. CDR3 coding DNA: TGTGCCAGCAGTCGCGTACACGAGCAGTACTTC. Protein sequence: CASSRVHEQYF. This rearrangement joins TRBV12-3 or TRBV12-4 to TRBJ2-7, with D unresolved. V shed 5 bases and J shed 5 bases, with 7 bases lying between them. The CDR3 sequence is 11 residues long.

This clonotype occurred many times. V is TRBV19 and J is TRBJ2-3, with TRBD2 matching over 12 bases. V was clipped by 7 bases and J by 2 bases; unmatched bases: 4. The germline gives CDR1 LNHDA, CDR2 SQIVND (reference sequence). The CDR3 has 15 residues. In DNA form, the CDR3 reads TGTGCCAGTAAGGCTAGCGGGGGGGACACAGATACGCAGTATTTT. Translated, it gives CASKASGGDTDTQYF.

This clonotype was counted between two and nine times. V is TRBV20-1 and J is TRBJ2-2, with 8 positions matching TRBD2. There are 14 residues in the CDR3. Germline CDR1 is DFQATT and CDR2 is SNEGSKA (reference sequence). V was clipped by 6 bases and J by 1 base; unmatched bases: 4. CDR3 region: CSASGLENTGELFF. The CDR3 region has the DNA TGCAGTGCCTCGGGACTAGAGAACACCGGGGAGCTGTTTTTT.

The chain joins TRBV4-1 to TRBJ2-7, with D perhaps matching TRBD1 (5 bases). Germline loops: CDR1 MGHRA, CDR2 YSYEKL. V lost 3 bases and J 2 bases, leaving 20 bases between the germline ends. This CDR3 contains 17 residues. The CDR3 protein is CASSQETRAPPPYEQYF. CDR3 sequence (DNA): TGCGCCAGCAGCCAGGAAACCAGGGCGCCCCCCCCCTACGAGCAGTACTTC.